This T cell receptor beta chain was captured in a study of response to subunit inactivated influenza vaccine. Study-wide results and limits: Authors suggested each seasonal influenza vaccination recruits few new T cells.

Remarks on this clonotype: Antigen: not known.

TCRdb re-derived calls from the RT-PCR reads in MiXCR, one entry per CDR3 protein. The data show 650,000 to 800,000 distinct CDR3 sequences, about 18% seen once. Germline CDR1 reads SGDLS; CDR2 reads YYNGEE. Trimming left V 4 bases short and J 4 bases short, with 14 bases between. The CDR3 is made up of 14 amino acids. The sequence derives from a man aged 50-59 years who received an inactivated influenza vaccine. The chain recombines TRBV9 with TRBJ1-1, with D maybe TRBD1 (5 bases). Material: PBMCs from blood, obtained roughly 5 days after vaccination. The CDR3 bases are TGTGCCAGCAGCCGCGGTAGGAGGGGCACTGAAGCTTTCTTT. Residues: CASSRGRRGTEAFF.